This T cell receptor beta chain was sequenced for a study of blood T cell repertoires in COVID-19. Study details: From T cells, B-cell-depleted T cells, or PBMCs came the material, which was cDNA or gDNA.

Authors' methods: Amplification from reference gene primers served as the basis for estimated nucleated cell counts. Assay used: immunoSEQ multiplex PCR; TCRdb lists only in-frame clones, some missing. Clone size and V and J calls were adopted from that table, with D and trimming inferred from the DNA. The sample has around 190,000 clones; about four fifths are singletons. V gave up 5 bases and J gave up 7 bases; unmatched junction bases: 11. CDR1 is MNHNY and CDR2 is SVGAGI in the germline V gene (reference sequence). This CDR3 has 15 residues. Sequencing was carried out using peripheral blood. The chain couples TRBV6-6 to TRBJ1-5, with 7 bases lining up with TRBD1. This TCR came from a man in his 70s with active or convalescent COVID-19. This CDR3 is CASSPGTDGRQPQHF. CDR3 bases: TGTGCCAGCAGTCCTGGGACAGATGGGAGGCAGCCCCAGCATTTT.